The table lists the clone carrying this T cell receptor beta chain with many counts. The antigen is unknown. The data were taken from a study of T cells in Graves' hyperthyroidism and ophthalmopathy. CDR1 and CDR2 from the germline V gene are MDHEN and SYDVKM. The CDR3 sequence is 14 residues long. The V end lost 5 bases, the J end lost 2 bases, and 12 bases lay between the germline ends. TCR beta CDR3 sequences were amplified from RNA transcripts. First-round RT-PCR with HTBI primers amplified the TCR CDR3 region. One entry per CDR3 protein, called by TCRdb with MiXCR from the multiplex PCR reads. Altogether fewer than 250,000 distinct CDR3 sequences are present, over 20% being singletons, with the ten largest covering approximately 35%. Exclusion of patients followed from uncontrolled infection, other autoimmune disease, pregnancy or lactation. The study, taken as a whole, reports: Most thyroid clonotypes expanded above 0.001 appeared in blood too. Ophthalmopathy was distinguished from stable hyperthyroidism by 13 V-J signatures.

The chain joins TRBV28 to TRBJ1-2; D not resolved. Sample: blood. The source of this sequence is a woman in her 40s with Graves' ophthalmopathy. The DNA for the CDR3 is TGTGCCAGCAGTCCCGGGAGACCGAACTATGGCTACACCTTC. Residues: CASSPGRPNYGYTF.